A selection of T cell receptor beta chains follows, all from one sample in a study of CD8 T cells in ankylosing spondylitis. TCRdb fed the 5' RACE reads into MiXCR, producing one record per CDR3 protein. The sample consists of about 340,000 distinct CDR3 sequences, roughly 14% of them appearing once. Sequenced material: blood, either unsorted or a sorted T cell fraction (not recorded which). These receptors were taken from a male donor with ankylosing spondylitis or in good health (not recorded which). Each CDR3 is given with its conserved first and last residue. Fields, in order: V gene, J gene, D gene, clone size, CDR3 DNA, CDR3 protein. D genes are given only for firm matches. Clone size is given for some rows only: seen once, a few or many times, or a class if the clone is expanded.

>TRBV10-3|TRBJ2-7|TRBD2|-
TGTGCCATCAGTGGGGGGGGAACCCGGGATTTAAGGCAGCAGCAGTACTTC
CAISGGGTRDLRQQQYF
>TRBV5-1|TRBJ1-4|-|many
TGCGCCAGCAGCCCGGACGGGCAAAATGAAAAACTGTTTTTT
CASSPDGQNEKLFF
>TRBV14|TRBJ2-7|TRBD2|-
TGTGCCAGCAGCCAGAGCGGGGGGTACTACGAGCAGTACTTC
CASSQSGGYYEQYF
>TRBV5-1|TRBJ1-2|-|-
TGCGCCAGCAGCGAGACCTCAGGGGACGAAGGCTACACCTTC
CASSETSGDEGYTF
>TRBV10-3|TRBJ1-2|-|-
TGTGCCATCGCCCCGCGCGCCGACTATGGCTACACCTTC
CAIAPRADYGYTF
>TRBV6-5|TRBJ2-7|TRBD1|-
TGTGCCAGCAGTTACGGTTCAGGGGGAGTCTACGAGCAGTACTTC
CASSYGSGGVYEQYF
>TRBV7-2|TRBJ2-1|-|few
TGTGCCAGCAGCTCTAGCGTTTCAAGGGGCAATGAGCAGTTCTTC
CASSSSVSRGNEQFF
>TRBV5-1|TRBJ2-5|-|few
TGCGCCAGCAGCTTGGACGGGGAGCCCTCCCAAGAGACCCAGTACTTC
CASSLDGEPSQETQYF
>TRBV2|TRBJ1-5|-|-
TGTGCCAGCAGTGGGGCGAAGGGCAATCAGCCCCAGCATTTT
CASSGAKGNQPQHF
>TRBV10-3|TRBJ2-4|-|-
TGTGCCATCGGGGGGACTGGGGACATTCAGTACTTC
CAIGGTGDIQYF
>TRBV6-5|TRBJ2-7|TRBD2|-
TGTGCCAGCAGTTCTTCACTAGCGGGAGGCTACGAGCAGTACTTC
CASSSSLAGGYEQYF
>TRBV5-1|TRBJ2-2|-|few
TGCGCCAGTGTACTCAACACCGGGGAGCTGTTTTTT
CASVLNTGELFF
>TRBV7-2|TRBJ1-1|-|-
TGTGCCAGCAGCTTATTCCGAGGGGAAGCCAACACTGAAGCTTTCTTT
CASSLFRGEANTEAFF
>TRBV27|TRBJ2-1|TRBD2|few
TGTGCCAGCAGTTTGGTTGCTAGCGGGCGCTACAATGAGCAGTTCTTC
CASSLVASGRYNEQFF
>TRBV30|TRBJ2-1|TRBD1|-
TGTGCCTGGCAGGGACAGCCCTACAATGAGCAGTTCTTC
CAWQGQPYNEQFF
>TRBV30|TRBJ2-7|-|few
TGTGCCTGGGCTGCGGGGAGCTACGAGCAGTACTTC
CAWAAGSYEQYF
>TRBV9|TRBJ2-3|TRBD2|-
TGTGCCAGCAGCGTAGCCCCCCCAGGTGCTAGCGGAACAGATACGCAGTATTTT
CASSVAPPGASGTDTQYF
>TRBV3-1|TRBJ2-2|TRBD2|-
TGTGCCAGCAGAGGACTAGCGGGAGGGCCCGGCACCGGGGAGCTGTTTTTT
CASRGLAGGPGTGELFF
>TRBV7-9|TRBJ1-5|-|-
TGTGCCAGCAGCTTAGACAGGGAGATGGGGCAGCCCCAGCATTTT
CASSLDREMGQPQHF
>TRBV5-6|TRBJ2-1|TRBD2|many
TGTGCCAGCAGCCTAGTAGCGGGAGGATCTAATGAGCAGTTCTTC
CASSLVAGGSNEQFF
>TRBV7-9|TRBJ1-2|-|few
TGTGCCAGCACCCGGGGGAGTTCGGACTATGGCTACACCTTC
CASTRGSSDYGYTF
>TRBV6-5|TRBJ1-6|-|-
TGTGCCAGCAGTTACAAAGATTCACCCCTCCACTTT
CASSYKDSPLHF
>TRBV7-2|TRBJ2-2|-|many
TGTGCCAGCAGCCCGGGAAATGTGGACACCGGGGAGCTGTTTTTT
CASSPGNVDTGELFF
>TRBV5-1|TRBJ1-6|-|many
TGCGCCAGCAGCCGACAGGTACCTGATAATTCACCCCTCCACTTT
CASSRQVPDNSPLHF
>TRBV6-1|TRBJ1-4|-|-
TGTGCCAGCAGCCTGGGGGACCGGGGAACTAATGAAAAACTGTTTTTT
CASSLGDRGTNEKLFF
>TRBV12-3/TRBV12-4|TRBJ1-1|-|few
TGTGCCAGCAGTCTCAGACCTTACACTGAAGCTTTCTTT
CASSLRPYTEAFF
>TRBV5-1|TRBJ2-7|-|few
TGCGCCAGCAGCTTGAAGGCGGGCTACGAGCAGTACTTC
CASSLKAGYEQYF
>TRBV5-1|TRBJ2-7|-|many
TGCGCCAGCAGCTTGCAGATCTCGACAGGCCAAGGGGCCTACGAGCAGTACTTC
CASSLQISTGQGAYEQYF
>TRBV6-5|TRBJ2-3|-|few
TGTGCCAGCAGTTATAACGGGGCTGGCACAGATACGCAGTATTTT
CASSYNGAGTDTQYF
>TRBV24-1|TRBJ2-1|-|-
TGTGCCACCAGTGATTTATCAAAACAGCAGTTCTTC
CATSDLSKQQFF
>TRBV12-3/TRBV12-4|TRBJ2-3|-|few
TGTGCCAGCACCTTGGGGCGGCGGGGCCTAAAATTGGAGAACACAGATACGCAGTATTTT
CASTLGRRGLKLENTDTQYF
>TRBV29-1|TRBJ1-1|-|-
TGCAGCGTTGTTGGCCTCAAGAACACTGAAGCTTTCTTT
CSVVGLKNTEAFF